The clone carrying this TCR beta chain was seen ten or more times. Its target is unknown. TCR beta CDR3 regions were amplified from RNA transcripts. HTBI primers were used for first-round RT-PCR of the TCR CDR3. Using its own MiXCR run on the multiplex PCR reads, TCRdb lists one record per CDR3 protein. The table includes around 500,000 distinct CDR3 sequences, around 15% detected once. CDR1 is MDHEN and CDR2 is SYDVKM in the germline V gene. The CDR3 covers 15 residues. V dropped 5 bases and J dropped 6; count of bases not matched to a gene: 9. This entry is derived from a study of T cells in Graves' hyperthyroidism and ophthalmopathy. At the level of the study: The initial diagnosis was the point when peripheral blood was collected, ahead of any treatment. Whole-study results and caveats: Ophthalmopathy stood apart from stable hyperthyroidism in a 13 V-J model. Blood also showed most of the thyroid clonotypes that were expanded above 0.001.

The clonotype was recovered from a woman between 35 and 50 years old with Graves' hyperthyroidism. The chain has TRBV28 and TRBJ2-5, with 10 bases fitting TRBD1. The sequencing input was blood. CDR3 sequence reads: CASSLAGQGGQTQYF. CDR3 nucleotide sequence: TGTGCCAGCAGTCTCGCCGGACAGGGGGGGCAGACCCAGTACTTC.